This T cell receptor (beta chain) was captured in a study of human T cells and chemical hapten exposure. Whole-study context: Donors were sensitized with 2% DPC on the upper inner arm. Study results and limitations: TCRs above 1 in 1000 frequency did not change with DPC sensitization. Significantly more large CDR3 similarity clusters were formed by expanded TCRs than by controls.

The library labeled individual cDNA molecules by adding unique molecular identifiers to them. Using its own MiXCR run on the RACE reads, TCRdb lists one record per CDR3 protein. This sample has some 200,000 distinct CDR3 sequences, with under 35% found just once. This sample's time point: pre-sensitization, week 0. As for treatment: therapeutic diphenylcyclopropenone sensitization with weekly scalp DPC. This clonotype appeared a few times. The target antigen is unknown. Looked up from germline, CDR1 is SQVTM and CDR2 is ANQGSEA. V was pared by 6 bases and J by 10 bases, with 15 bases between. CDR3 length equals 11 residues.

The sequence derives from a woman aged 25-40 years with alopecia areata. Some clones in this sample may be carry-over from other donors' samples. The specimen comprised whole blood, sampled in connection with sensitization to the hapten diphenylcyclopropenone (DPC). V usage is TRBV29-1 and J usage is TRBJ1-1; D unresolved. CDR3 nucleotides: TGCAGCGTCTACACTGGTTACGGAGCTTTCTTT. It encodes CSVYTGYGAFF.